This TCR beta chain stems from a study of T cells in Graves' hyperthyroidism and ophthalmopathy. Whole-study findings and limits: For ophthalmopathy, model prediction preceded onset by a median about 6.4 months.

The trim removed 3 bases at V and 0 bases at J, leaving 10 bases unmatched. CDR1 SGDLS and CDR2 YYNGEE come from the germline V gene. CDR3 length: 17 amino acids. Uncontrolled infection, other autoimmune disease, pregnancy or lactation barred patients from enrollment. Diagnoses used clinical symptoms, serum thyroxine and TRAb, thyroid ultrasound and orbital computed tomography. It was 10 ml of fresh peripheral blood that supplied the PBMCs. Concerning this clonotype itself: Its antigen is not known.

Amplification of TCR beta CDR3 regions was performed using RNA transcripts as template. Initially, a first-round RT-PCR of the TCR CDR3 employed the HTBI primer set. TCRdb re-derived calls from the multiplex PCR reads in MiXCR, one entry per CDR3 protein. Of 500,000 to 800,000 distinct CDR3 sequences detected, roughly 15% appear once; the ten largest clones hold roughly an eighth. This chain connects TRBV9 to TRBJ1-2; 8 nucleotides match TRBD1. The sequenced sample was blood. The source of this sequence is a woman in her fifties or sixties with Graves' ophthalmopathy. The CDR3 protein is CASSAGTGGLANYGYTF. In nucleotides, the CDR3 is TGTGCCAGCAGCGCTGGGACAGGCGGCTTAGCTAACTATGGCTACACCTTC.